The entry that follows covers one T cell receptor beta chain sequence. The study ran its PCR with 60 Vbeta and 13 Jbeta primers. In the study's own analysis: In a later analysis, of around 83 million unique beta chains, roughly 11 million appeared in at least two donors. The assay was immunoSEQ multiplex PCR, and TCRdb's table has in-frame clones only and misses some. The V and J calls and clone size were taken over from that table, and D and trimming were inferred from the DNA. The sample table sets out roughly 40,000 clones. The data originate from a study of cytomegalovirus exposure and HLA in healthy donors. CDR3 length equals 13 residues. Germline CDR1 and CDR2: SQVTM and ANQGSEA. The germline V and J ends were trimmed by 6 bases and 0 bases, with 9 bases remaining between them.

The clonotype was recovered from a male donor in good health and CMV-seronegative. J is TRBJ2-1 and V is TRBV29-1; D is uncertain. Sequences were obtained from PBMCs. This chain's CDR3 is CSVITSSYNEQFF. The CDR3 coding sequence is TGCAGCGTCATAACGAGCTCCTACAATGAGCAGTTCTTC.